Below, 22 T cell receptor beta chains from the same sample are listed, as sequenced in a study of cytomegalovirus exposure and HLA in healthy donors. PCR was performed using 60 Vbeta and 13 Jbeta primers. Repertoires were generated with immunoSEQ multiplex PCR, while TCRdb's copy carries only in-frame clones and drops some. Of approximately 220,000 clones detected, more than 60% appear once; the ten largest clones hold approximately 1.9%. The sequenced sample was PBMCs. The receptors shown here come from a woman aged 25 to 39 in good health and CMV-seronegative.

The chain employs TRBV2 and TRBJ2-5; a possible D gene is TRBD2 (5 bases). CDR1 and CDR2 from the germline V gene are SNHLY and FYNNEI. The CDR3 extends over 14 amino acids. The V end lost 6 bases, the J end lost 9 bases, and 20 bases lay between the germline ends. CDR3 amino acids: CASRMDSTRPAQYF. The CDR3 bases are TGTGCCAGCAGGATGGACTCCACTAGACCAGCCCAGTACTTC.

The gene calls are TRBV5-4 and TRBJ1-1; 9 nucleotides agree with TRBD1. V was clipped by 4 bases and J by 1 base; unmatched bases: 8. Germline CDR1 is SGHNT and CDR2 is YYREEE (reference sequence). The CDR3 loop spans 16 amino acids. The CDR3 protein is CASSGGQGIGNTEAFF. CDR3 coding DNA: TGTGCCAGCAGCGGAGGACAGGGGATTGGGAACACTGAAGCTTTCTTT.

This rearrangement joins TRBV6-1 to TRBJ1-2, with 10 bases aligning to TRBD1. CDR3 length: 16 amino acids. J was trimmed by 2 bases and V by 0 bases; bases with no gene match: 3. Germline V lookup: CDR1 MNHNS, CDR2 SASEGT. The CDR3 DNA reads TGTGCCAGCAGTGAAGCCGGGACAGGGGAAAACTATGGCTACACCTTC. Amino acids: CASSEAGTGENYGYTF.

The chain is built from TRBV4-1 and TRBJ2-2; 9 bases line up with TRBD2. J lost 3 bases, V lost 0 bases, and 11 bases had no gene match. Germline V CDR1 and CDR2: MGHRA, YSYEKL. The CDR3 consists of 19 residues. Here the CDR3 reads CASSQDGPGGRVYTGELFF. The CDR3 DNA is TGCGCCAGCAGCCAAGATGGCCCTGGCGGGAGGGTTTACACCGGGGAGCTGTTTTTT.

CDR3 in DNA: TGTGCCAGCAGAGCCCGGGACACTTTCACCGGGGAGCTGTTTTTT. Translation: CASRARDTFTGELFF. The chain couples TRBV2 to TRBJ2-2, with D possibly TRBD1 on 6 matching bases. This CDR3 spans 15 amino acids. The ends were cut back, 6 bases at V and 4 bases at J, with 15 bases in the middle. CDR1 is SNHLY, CDR2 FYNNEI, per germline.

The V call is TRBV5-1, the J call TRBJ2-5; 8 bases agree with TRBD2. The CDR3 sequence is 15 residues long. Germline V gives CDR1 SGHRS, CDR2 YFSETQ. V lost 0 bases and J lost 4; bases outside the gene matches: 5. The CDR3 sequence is CASSLDGRAAETQYF. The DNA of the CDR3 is TGCGCCAGCAGCTTGGACGGGAGGGCCGCAGAGACCCAGTACTTC.

The CDR3 protein is CASSPQITSGSREQYF. The CDR3 DNA reads as TGTGCCAGCAGCCCTCAGATAACTAGCGGGAGTCGGGAGCAGTACTTC. The V and J genes are TRBV7-6 and TRBJ2-7; 11 nucleotides match TRBD2. CDR3 length: 16 residues. The germline CDR1 and CDR2 sequences are SGHVS and FNYEAQ. V lost 5 bases and J lost 7; bases outside the gene matches: 13.

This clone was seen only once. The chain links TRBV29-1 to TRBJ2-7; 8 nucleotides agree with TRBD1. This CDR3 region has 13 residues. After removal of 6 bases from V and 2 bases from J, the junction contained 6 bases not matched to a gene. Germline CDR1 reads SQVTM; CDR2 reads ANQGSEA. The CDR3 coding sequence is TGCAGCGTGAGACCGACAGGGGCCTACGAGCAGTACTTC. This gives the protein CSVRPTGAYEQYF.

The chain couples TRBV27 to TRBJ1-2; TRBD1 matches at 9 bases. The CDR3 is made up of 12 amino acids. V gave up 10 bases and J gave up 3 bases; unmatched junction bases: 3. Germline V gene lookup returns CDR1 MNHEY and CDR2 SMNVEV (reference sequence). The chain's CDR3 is CATGDRDYGYTF. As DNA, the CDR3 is TGTGCCACCGGGGACAGGGACTATGGCTACACCTTC.

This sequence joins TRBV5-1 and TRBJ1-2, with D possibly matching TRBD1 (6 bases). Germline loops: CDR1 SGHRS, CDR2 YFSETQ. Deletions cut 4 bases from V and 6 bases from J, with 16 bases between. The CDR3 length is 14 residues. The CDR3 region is CASSTAYRENGYTF. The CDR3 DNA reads TGCGCCAGCAGCACCGCATACAGGGAAAATGGCTACACCTTC. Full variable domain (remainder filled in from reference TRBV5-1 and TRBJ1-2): KAGVTQTPRYLIKTRGQQVTLSCSPISGHRSVSWYQQTPGQGLQFLFEYFSETQRNKGNFPGRFSGRQFSNSRSEMNVSTLELGDSALYLCASSTAYRENGYTFGSGTRLTVV.

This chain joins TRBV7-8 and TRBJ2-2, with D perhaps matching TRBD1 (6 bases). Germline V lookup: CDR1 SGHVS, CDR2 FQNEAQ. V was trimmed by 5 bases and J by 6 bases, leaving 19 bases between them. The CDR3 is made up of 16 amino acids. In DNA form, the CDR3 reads TGTGCCAGCAGCCCTGGGGTCAGGGGACGCGCCGGGGAGCTGTTTTTT. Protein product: CASSPGVRGRAGELFF. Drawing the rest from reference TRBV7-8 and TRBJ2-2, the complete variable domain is GAGVSQSPRYKVAKRGQDVALRCDPISGHVSLFWYQQALGQGPEFLTYFQNEAQLDKSGLPSDRFFAERPEGSVSTLKIQRTQQEDSAVYLCASSPGVRGRAGELFFGEGSRLTVL.

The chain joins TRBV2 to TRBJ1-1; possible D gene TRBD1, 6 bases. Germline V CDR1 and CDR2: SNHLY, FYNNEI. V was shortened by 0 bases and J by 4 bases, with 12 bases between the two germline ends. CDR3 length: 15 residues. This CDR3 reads CASSEADTGSTEAFF. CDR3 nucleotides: TGTGCCAGCAGTGAAGCAGATACAGGGTCCACTGAAGCTTTCTTT.

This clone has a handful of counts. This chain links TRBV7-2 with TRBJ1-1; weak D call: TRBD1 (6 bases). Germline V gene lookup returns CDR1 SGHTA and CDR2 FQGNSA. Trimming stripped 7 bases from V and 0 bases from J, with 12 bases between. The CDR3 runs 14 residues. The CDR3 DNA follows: TGTGCCAGCACCAGACAGGATATGAACACTGAAGCTTTCTTT. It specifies CASTRQDMNTEAFF.

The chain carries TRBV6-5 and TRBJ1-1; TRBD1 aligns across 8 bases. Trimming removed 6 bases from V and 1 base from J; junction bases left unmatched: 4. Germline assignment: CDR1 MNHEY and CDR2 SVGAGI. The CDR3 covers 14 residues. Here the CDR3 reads CASRNRGTNTEAFF. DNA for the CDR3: TGTGCCAGCAGGAACAGGGGGACGAACACTGAAGCTTTCTTT.

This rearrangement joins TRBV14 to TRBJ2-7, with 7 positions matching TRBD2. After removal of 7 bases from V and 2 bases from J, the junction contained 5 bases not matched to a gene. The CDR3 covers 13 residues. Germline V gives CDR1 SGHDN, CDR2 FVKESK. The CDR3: CASTRGETYEQYF. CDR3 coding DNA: TGTGCCAGCACACGGGGGGAAACCTACGAGCAGTACTTC.

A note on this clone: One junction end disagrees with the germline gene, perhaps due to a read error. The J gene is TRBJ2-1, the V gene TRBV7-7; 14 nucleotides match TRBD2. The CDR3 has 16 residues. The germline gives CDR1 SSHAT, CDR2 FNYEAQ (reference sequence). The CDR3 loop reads CASSLEGLAGAGEQFF. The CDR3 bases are TGTGCTAGCAGCTTAGAGGGACTAGCGGGAGCCGGGGAGCAGTTCTTC.

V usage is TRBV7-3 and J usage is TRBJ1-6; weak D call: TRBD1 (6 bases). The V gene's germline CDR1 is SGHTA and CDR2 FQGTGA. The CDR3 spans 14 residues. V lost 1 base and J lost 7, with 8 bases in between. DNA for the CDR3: TGTGCCAGCAGCTTAAGTCAGGGGAATTCACCCCTCCACTTT. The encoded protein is CASSLSQGNSPLHF.

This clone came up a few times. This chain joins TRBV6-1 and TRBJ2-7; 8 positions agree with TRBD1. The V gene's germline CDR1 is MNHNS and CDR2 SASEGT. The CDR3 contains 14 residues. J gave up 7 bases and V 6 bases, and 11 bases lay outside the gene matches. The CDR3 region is CASSPDQGAREQYF. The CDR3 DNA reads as TGTGCCAGCAGCCCCGATCAGGGGGCAAGGGAGCAGTACTTC.

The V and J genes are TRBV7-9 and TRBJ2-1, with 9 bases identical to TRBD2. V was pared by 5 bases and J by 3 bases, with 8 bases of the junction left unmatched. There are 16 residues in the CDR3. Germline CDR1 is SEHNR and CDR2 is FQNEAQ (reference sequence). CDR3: CASSPLAGPDYNEQFF. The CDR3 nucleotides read TGTGCCAGCAGCCCGCTAGCGGGGCCTGACTACAATGAGCAGTTCTTC.

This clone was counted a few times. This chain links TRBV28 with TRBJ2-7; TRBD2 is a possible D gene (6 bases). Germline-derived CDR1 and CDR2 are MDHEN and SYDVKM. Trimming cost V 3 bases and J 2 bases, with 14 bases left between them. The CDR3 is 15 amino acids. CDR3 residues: CASSFRGISPYEQYF. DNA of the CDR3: TGTGCCAGCAGTTTCCGCGGGATATCTCCCTACGAGCAGTACTTC.

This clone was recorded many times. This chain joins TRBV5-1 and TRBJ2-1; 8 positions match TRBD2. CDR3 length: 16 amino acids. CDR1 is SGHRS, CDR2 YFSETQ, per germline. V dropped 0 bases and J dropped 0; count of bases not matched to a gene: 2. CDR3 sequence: CASSLESGSSYNEQFF. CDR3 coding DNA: TGCGCCAGCAGCTTGGAGAGCGGGAGCTCCTACAATGAGCAGTTCTTC.

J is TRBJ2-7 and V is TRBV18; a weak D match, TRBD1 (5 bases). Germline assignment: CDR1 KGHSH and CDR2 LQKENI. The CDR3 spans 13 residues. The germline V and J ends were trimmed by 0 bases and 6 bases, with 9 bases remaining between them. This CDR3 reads CASSPPAGIEQYF. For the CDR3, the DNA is TGTGCCAGCTCACCACCGGCAGGGATCGAGCAGTACTTC.